This TCR beta chain was recovered during a study of T-cell reconstitution after alpha-beta-depleted transplantation in children. The TCRbeta library was prepared with unique molecular identifiers. Each CDR3 protein is one row after TCRdb ran MiXCR on the PCR reads. The sample holds over 200,000 distinct CDR3 sequences, 11% seen once. Study findings and constraints: Where alpha-beta T cells came from about two months after transplant was reportedly several hundred expanded graft clones. Recipient T cells and thymic progenitors that survived gave rise to the high TCRbeta diversity observed at day 60 in some patients. It was newly produced T cells that mostly accounted for T-cell counts and diversity one year after transplant.

The sample holds many counts of this clonotype. No antigen is known for it. This material consisted of PBMCs, taken before TCRalphabeta/CD19-depleted stem cell transplant. The receptor comes from a child less than two years old with acute myeloid leukemia, due to receive a stem cell transplant.

The CDR3 DNA reads as TGCGCCAGCAGCTTGGGACAGACTGAAGCTTTCTTT. Translated: CASSLGQTEAFF. The chain employs TRBV5-1 and TRBJ1-1, with D perhaps matching TRBD1 (5 bases). Germline V lookup: CDR1 SGHRS, CDR2 YFSETQ. There are 12 residues in the CDR3. Trimming removed 0 bases at V and 5 bases at J, with 5 bases between.